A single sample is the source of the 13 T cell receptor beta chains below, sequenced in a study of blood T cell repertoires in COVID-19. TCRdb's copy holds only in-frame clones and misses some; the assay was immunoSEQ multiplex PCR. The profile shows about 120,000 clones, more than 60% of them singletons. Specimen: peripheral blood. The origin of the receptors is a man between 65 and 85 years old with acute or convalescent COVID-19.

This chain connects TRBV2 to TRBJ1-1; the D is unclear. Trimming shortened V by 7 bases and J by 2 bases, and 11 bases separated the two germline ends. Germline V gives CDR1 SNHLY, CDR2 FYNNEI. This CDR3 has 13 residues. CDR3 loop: CASTREGNTEAFF. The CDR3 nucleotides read TGTGCCAGCACCCGCGAGGGAAACACTGAAGCTTTCTTT.

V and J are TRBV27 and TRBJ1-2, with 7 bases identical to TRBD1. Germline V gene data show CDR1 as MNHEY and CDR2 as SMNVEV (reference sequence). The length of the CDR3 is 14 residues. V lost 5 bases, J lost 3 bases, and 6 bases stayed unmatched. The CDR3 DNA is TGTGCCAGCAGTCGACAGGGACTCGACTATGGCTACACCTTC. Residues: CASSRQGLDYGYTF.

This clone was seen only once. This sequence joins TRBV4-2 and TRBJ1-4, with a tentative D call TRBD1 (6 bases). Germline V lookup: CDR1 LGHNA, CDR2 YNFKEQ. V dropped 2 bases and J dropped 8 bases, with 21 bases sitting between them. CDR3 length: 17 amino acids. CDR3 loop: CASSQIGGHPRGEKLFF. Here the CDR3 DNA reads TGTGCCAGCAGCCAAATAGGGGGACACCCTAGGGGGGAAAAACTGTTTTTT.

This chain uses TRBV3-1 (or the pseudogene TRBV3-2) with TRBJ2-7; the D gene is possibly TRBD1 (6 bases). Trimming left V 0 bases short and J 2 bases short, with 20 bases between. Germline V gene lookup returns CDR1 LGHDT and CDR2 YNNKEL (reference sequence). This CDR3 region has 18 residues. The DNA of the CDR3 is TGTGCCAGCAGCCAAGATCCCTTCACCGTAAGGACAGCCTACGAGCAGTACTTC. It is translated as CASSQDPFTVRTAYEQYF.

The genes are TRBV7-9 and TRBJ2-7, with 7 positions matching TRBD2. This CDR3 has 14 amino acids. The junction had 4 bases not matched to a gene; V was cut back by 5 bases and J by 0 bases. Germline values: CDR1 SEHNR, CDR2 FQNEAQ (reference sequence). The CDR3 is CASSPSGSSYEQYF. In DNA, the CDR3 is TGTGCCAGCAGCCCTAGCGGAAGCTCCTACGAGCAGTACTTC.

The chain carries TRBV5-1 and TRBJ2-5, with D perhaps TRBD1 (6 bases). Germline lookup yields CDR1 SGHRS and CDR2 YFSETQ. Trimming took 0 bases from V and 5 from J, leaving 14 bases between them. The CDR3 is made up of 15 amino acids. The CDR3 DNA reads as TGCGCCAGCAGCTTGGTTTCAGGGGCCGGGGAGACCCAGTACTTC. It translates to CASSLVSGAGETQYF. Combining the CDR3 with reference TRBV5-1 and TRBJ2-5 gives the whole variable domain KAGVTQTPRYLIKTRGQQVTLSCSPISGHRSVSWYQQTPGQGLQFLFEYFSETQRNKGNFPGRFSGRQFSNSRSEMNVSTLELGDSALYLCASSLVSGAGETQYFGPGTRLLVL.

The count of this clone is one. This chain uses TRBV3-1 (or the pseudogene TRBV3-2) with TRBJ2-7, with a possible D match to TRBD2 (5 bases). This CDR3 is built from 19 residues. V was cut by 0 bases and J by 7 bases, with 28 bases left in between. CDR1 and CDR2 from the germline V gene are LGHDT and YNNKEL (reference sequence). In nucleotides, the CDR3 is TGTGCCAGCAGCCAAGAATCGGCCACGTTCAGCTACACTAGGGTGGAGCAGTACTTC. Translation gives CASSQESATFSYTRVEQYF.

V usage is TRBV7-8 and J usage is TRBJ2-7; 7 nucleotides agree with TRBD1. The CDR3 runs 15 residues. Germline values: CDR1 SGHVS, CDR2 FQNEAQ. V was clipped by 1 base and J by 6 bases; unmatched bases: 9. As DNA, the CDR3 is TGTGCCAGCAGCTTAGTAGGTCAGGGGGATTTCGAGCAGTACTTC. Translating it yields CASSLVGQGDFEQYF. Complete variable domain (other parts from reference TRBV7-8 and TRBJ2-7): GAGVSQSPRYKVAKRGQDVALRCDPISGHVSLFWYQQALGQGPEFLTYFQNEAQLDKSGLPSDRFFAERPEGSVSTLKIQRTQQEDSAVYLCASSLVGQGDFEQYFGPGTRLTVT.

CDR3 in DNA: TGTGCCAGCTCACCACCAGGCGGGCCTGGCCGACAGCCCCAGCATTTT. Encoded protein: CASSPPGGPGRQPQHF. The chain carries TRBV18 and TRBJ1-5; D remains ambiguous. Germline V gene sequence: CDR1 KGHSH, CDR2 LQKENI. The CDR3 loop spans 16 amino acids. Trimming took 0 bases from V and 7 from J, leaving 16 bases between them.

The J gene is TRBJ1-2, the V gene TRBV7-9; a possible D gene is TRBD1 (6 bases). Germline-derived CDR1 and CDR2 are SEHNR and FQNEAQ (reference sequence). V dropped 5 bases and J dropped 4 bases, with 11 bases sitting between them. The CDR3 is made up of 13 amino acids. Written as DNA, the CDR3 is TGTGCCAGCAGCCCCCAGGGGCCCTATGGCTACACCTTC. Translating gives CASSPQGPYGYTF.

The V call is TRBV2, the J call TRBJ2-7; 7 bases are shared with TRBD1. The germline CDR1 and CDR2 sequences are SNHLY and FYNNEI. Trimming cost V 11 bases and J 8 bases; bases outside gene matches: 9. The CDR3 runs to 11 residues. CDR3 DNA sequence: TGTGCCGGGGGTGGGGACAGCAAGCAGTACTTC. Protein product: CAGGGDSKQYF.

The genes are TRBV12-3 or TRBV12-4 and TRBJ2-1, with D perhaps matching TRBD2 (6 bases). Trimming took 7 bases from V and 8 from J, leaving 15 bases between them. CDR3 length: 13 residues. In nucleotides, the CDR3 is TGTGCCAGCATACTAGGCGGGAAGGATGAGCAGTTCTTC. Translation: CASILGGKDEQFF.

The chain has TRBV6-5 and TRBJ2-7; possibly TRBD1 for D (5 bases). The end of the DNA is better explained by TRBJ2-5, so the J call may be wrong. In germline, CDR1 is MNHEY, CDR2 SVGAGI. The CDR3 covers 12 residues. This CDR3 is CASSLRTGTQYF. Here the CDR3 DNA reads TGTGCCAGCAGTCTACGAACAGGGACCCAGTACTTC.